These 26 T cell receptor beta chains were sequenced from one sample in a study of graft-versus-host responses after intestinal transplantation (dated by TCRdb to the early 2020s). No antigen has been assigned to these receptors. Interpreted using the paper, the time point label stands for: cells obtained before transplantation from donor or recipient. To prepare the library, the immunoSEQ multiplex PCR assay was applied. In its TCRdb copy, this immuneACCESS table keeps in-frame sequences only and misses some clones. Where compared with another copy, unresolved V genes explain less than half of these, and the others have no known cause. The sample has about 36,000 clones on record, 94% of them singletons. 0.2% to 0.25% of the sample is taken by the ten largest. Sequencing used unstimulated CD4+ T cells sorted from spleen or lymph node cells, obtained before transplant. The receptors were gathered from a human donor who was the organ donor for an intestinal transplant.

J is TRBJ2-3 and V is TRBV11-3, with 7 bases aligning to TRBD2. The CDR3 is 18 residues long. In germline, CDR1 is SGHNT, CDR2 YENEEA. The junction had 16 bases not matched to a gene; V was cut back by 5 bases and J by 2 bases. The CDR3 DNA reads as TGTGCCAGCAGCCCGGGGGGATTGGGGGGGATCGACACAGATACGCAGTATTTT. Its translation: CASSPGGLGGIDTDTQYF.

The rearrangement joins TRBV5-4 to TRBJ2-5, with TRBD2 matching over 13 bases. V trimming: 0 bases; J trimming: 4 bases; junction bases outside the gene matches: 3. This CDR3 spans 16 amino acids. Germline lookup yields CDR1 SGHNT and CDR2 YYREEE (reference sequence). This CDR3 is CASSLVWTSGGETQYF. CDR3 coding DNA: TGTGCCAGCAGCTTGGTCTGGACTAGCGGGGGAGAGACCCAGTACTTC. Looking up the rest from reference TRBV5-4 and TRBJ2-5 gives the full variable domain: ETGVTQSPTHLIKTRGQQVTLRCSSQSGHNTVSWYQQALGQGPQFIFQYYREEENGRGNFPPRFSGLQFPNYSSELNVNALELDDSALYLCASSLVWTSGGETQYFGPGTRLLVL.

V gene TRBV30 combines with J gene TRBJ1-2; D might be TRBD1 (6 bases). Germline V gene sequence: CDR1 GTSNPN, CDR2 SVGIG (reference sequence). V was pared by 6 bases and J by 4 bases, with 15 bases between. The CDR3 sequence is 13 residues long. DNA for the CDR3: TGTGCCTGCCCCAGGGGTTTTACCTATGGCTACACCTTC. Translated: CACPRGFTYGYTF.

This rearrangement joins TRBV9 to TRBJ1-2; D is undetermined. Trimming cost V 3 bases and J 7 bases, with 13 bases left between them. The CDR3 has 13 residues. The germline V gene encodes CDR1 SGDLS and CDR2 YYNGEE. CDR3 residues: CASSARAEGGYTF. CDR3 in DNA: TGTGCCAGCAGCGCCCGGGCCGAGGGTGGCTACACCTTC.

The chain employs TRBV30 and TRBJ2-1; TRBD2 matches at 10 bases. Trimming took 4 bases from V and 9 from J; bases not matched to a gene: 6. The germline CDR1 and CDR2 sequences are GTSNPN and SVGIG (reference sequence). The CDR3 sequence is 13 residues long. The CDR3 nucleotides are TGTGCCTGGATCCTAGCGGGGGCCGGTGAGCAGTTCTTC. It specifies CAWILAGAGEQFF.

This clone has a single count. The J gene is TRBJ2-2, the V gene TRBV7-6; 7 positions agree with TRBD1. Germline V CDR1 and CDR2: SGHVS, FNYEAQ. CDR3 length equals 16 residues. Trimming took 2 bases from V and 2 from J; bases not matched to a gene: 5. CDR3 residues: CASSLRDSGNTGELFF. The CDR3, as DNA: TGTGCCAGCAGCTTACGGGACAGCGGTAACACCGGGGAGCTGTTTTTT.

The chain couples TRBV7-2 to TRBJ2-7, with 7 bases aligning to TRBD2. Trimming at V came to 1 base and at J to 0 bases, leaving 3 bases not matched to a gene. Per the germline V gene, CDR1 is SGHTA and CDR2 is FQGNSA. The CDR3 loop spans 15 amino acids. CDR3 DNA: TGTGCCAGCAGCTTAGTGGGGGGGAGCTCCTACGAGCAGTACTTC. Amino acids: CASSLVGGSSYEQYF.

V usage is TRBV7-9 and J usage is TRBJ2-7; D gene uncertain. CDR1 and CDR2 from the germline V gene are SEHNR and FQNEAQ (reference sequence). V gave up 0 bases and J gave up 0 bases, with 6 bases separating them. The CDR3 covers 14 residues. The CDR3 region has the DNA TGTGCCAGCAGCTTAGCGGGGTTCTCCTACGAGCAGTACTTC. It yields the protein CASSLAGFSYEQYF.

This chain connects TRBV5-5 to TRBJ2-1; no reliable D call. The V gene lost 4 bases and the J gene lost 2 bases, with 13 bases spanning the gap. CDR3 length: 15 amino acids. Germline CDR1 is SGHKS and CDR2 is YYEKEE (reference sequence). CDR3 in DNA: TGTGCCAGCAGCCTGCAGTCAGCCACCTACAATGAGCAGTTCTTC. Translation gives CASSLQSATYNEQFF.

This clone came up once. This rearrangement joins TRBV28 to TRBJ1-2; D gene uncertain. V lost 3 bases to trimming and J lost 0 bases, with 11 bases between them. Germline CDR1 is MDHEN and CDR2 is SYDVKM. This CDR3 contains 15 residues. The CDR3 loop is CASSFGDRANYGYTF. CDR3 sequence (DNA): TGTGCCAGCAGTTTCGGAGACCGAGCTAACTATGGCTACACCTTC.

The chain couples TRBV7-5 to TRBJ2-7; the table names TRBD2, a call not compared with the DNA. TRBV7-5 is flagged as a pseudogene. The CDR3 has 12 amino acids. This CDR3 is CARSLTVYEQYF. The CDR3 DNA reads TGTGCCAGAAGCTTAACGGTCTACGAGCAGTACTTC.

This chain uses TRBV19 with TRBJ2-7, with 8 bases matching TRBD1. Germline V gene sequence: CDR1 LNHDA, CDR2 SQIVND (reference sequence). The V gene end was trimmed by 4 bases and the J gene end by 0 bases; junction bases not matched to a gene: 5. The CDR3 extends over 15 amino acids. This CDR3 reads CASSNRTGSSYEQYF. The CDR3 DNA reads TGTGCCAGTAGTAATCGGACAGGGAGCTCCTACGAGCAGTACTTC.

The J gene is TRBJ2-7, the V gene TRBV4-1; 7 bases fit TRBD1. This CDR3 has 16 residues. Germline CDR1 is MGHRA and CDR2 is YSYEKL. Trimming cost V 0 bases and J 3 bases; bases outside gene matches: 8. The CDR3 DNA sequence: TGCGCCAGCAGCCAAGAAAGGACAGGTGGAGACTACGAGCAGTACTTC. This translates into CASSQERTGGDYEQYF.

In this sample, this clone turned up once. The rearrangement links TRBV28 to TRBJ1-2, with D maybe TRBD1 (5 bases). The CDR3 loop spans 14 amino acids. V lost 3 bases, J lost 4 bases, and 12 bases lay in between. Looked up from germline, CDR1 is MDHEN and CDR2 is SYDVKM. The CDR3 reads CASSFPWGFYGYTF. In DNA form, the CDR3 reads TGTGCCAGCAGTTTTCCGTGGGGCTTCTATGGCTACACCTTC.

The count of this clone is one. The chain carries TRBV2 and TRBJ1-6, with TRBD1 matching over 9 bases. Per germline, CDR1 SNHLY and CDR2 FYNNEI. This CDR3 comprises 14 residues. V gave up 6 bases and J gave up 9 bases; unmatched junction bases: 6. The CDR3 bases are TGTGCCAGCAGCTACGGACAGGGGACTTCACCCCTCCACTTT. Protein sequence: CASSYGQGTSPLHF.

V usage is TRBV5-1 and J usage is TRBJ2-1; perhaps D is TRBD1 or TRBD2 (5 bases each). The V gene's germline CDR1 is SGHRS and CDR2 YFSETQ. The CDR3 has 15 residues. Trimming removed 3 bases at V and 2 bases at J, with 12 bases between. Here the CDR3 reads CASSWGIYAYNEQFF. The CDR3 nucleotides are TGCGCCAGCAGCTGGGGGATTTACGCCTACAATGAGCAGTTCTTC.

V and J are TRBV5-8 and TRBJ2-1; D is undetermined. Trimming shortened V by 2 bases and J by 2 bases, and 17 bases separated the two germline ends. The CDR3 is 17 amino acids. Per germline, CDR1 SGHTS and CDR2 YDEGEE. The CDR3, as DNA: TGTGCCAGCAGCTTCGTAAGTCCGCCGAACCCCTACAATGAGCAGTTCTTC. Translated: CASSFVSPPNPYNEQFF.

This chain links TRBV28 with TRBJ1-3; TRBD1 might be the D (6 bases). With 1 base removed from V and 3 bases from J, the gap between germline ends came to 16 bases. Germline CDR1 MDHEN, CDR2 SYDVKM. This CDR3 is 17 amino acids long. CDR3 sequence: CASSLFGTGGNGNTIYF. CDR3 nucleotide sequence: TGTGCCAGCAGTTTATTCGGTACGGGGGGCAATGGAAACACCATATATTTT.

The CDR3, as DNA: TGTGCCAGTAGACAGACTGCGTCATGGCCCCAGCATTTT. Amino acid sequence: CASRQTASWPQHF. V gene TRBV19 combines with J gene TRBJ1-5; D remains ambiguous. Trimming pared 6 bases from V and 9 bases from J, leaving 15 bases between. Per the germline V gene, CDR1 is LNHDA and CDR2 is SQIVND (reference sequence). This CDR3 region has 13 residues.

The chain recombines TRBV6-1 with TRBJ1-1, with 8 bases identical to TRBD1. V lost 8 bases, J lost 5 bases, and 7 bases stayed unmatched. The CDR3 length is 13 residues. CDR1 and CDR2 from the germline V gene are MNHNS and SASEGT. The chain's CDR3 is CASSGTGSTEAFF. In DNA, the CDR3 is TGTGCCAGCTCCGGGACAGGAAGTACTGAAGCTTTCTTT.

V and J are TRBV4-2 and TRBJ2-3; TRBD1 or TRBD2 may be the D gene (5 bases each). Germline V gene data show CDR1 as LGHNA and CDR2 as YNFKEQ. Trimming stripped 5 bases from V and 6 bases from J, with 12 bases between. The CDR3 is 13 amino acids. CDR3 loop: CASSARDGDTQYF. The CDR3 DNA follows: TGTGCCAGCAGCGCCCGGGACGGTGATACGCAGTATTTT.

V and J are TRBV11-2 and TRBJ1-5, with D perhaps TRBD1 (5 bases). CDR3 length equals 15 residues. The V gene lost 1 base and the J gene lost 9 bases, with 16 bases spanning the gap. Germline lookup yields CDR1 SGHAT and CDR2 FQNNGV. Here the CDR3 DNA reads TGTGCCAGCAGCTTAGTTGGGGGAGCGGTGGGGCCCCAGCATTTT. Protein sequence: CASSLVGGAVGPQHF.

The V and J genes are TRBV19 and TRBJ1-2, with 7 positions matching TRBD1. This CDR3 region has 15 residues. The germline V gene encodes CDR1 LNHDA and CDR2 SQIVND (reference sequence). The ends lost 6 bases at V and 6 bases at J; junction bases unmatched: 13. The CDR3: CASSPETGRVHGYTF. CDR3 in DNA: TGTGCCAGTAGCCCTGAGACAGGGAGGGTTCATGGCTACACCTTC. The full variable domain, in which reference TRBV19 and TRBJ1-2 provide the parts outside the CDR3, is DGGITQSPKYLFRKEGQNVTLSCEQNLNHDAMYWYRQDPGQGLRLIYYSQIVNDFQKGDIAEGYSVSREKKESFPLTVTSAQKNPTAFYLCASSPETGRVHGYTFGSGTRLTVV.

This chain's CDR3 is CAISGLGLDYGYTF. The CDR3 DNA reads as TGTGCCATCAGTGGTCTGGGGCTGGACTATGGCTACACCTTC. This chain connects TRBV10-3 to TRBJ1-2; perhaps TRBD1 as D (5 bases). V lost 4 bases and J 3 bases, leaving 12 bases between the germline ends. This CDR3 has 14 amino acids. Germline assignment: CDR1 ENHRY and CDR2 SYGVKD.

This clone was seen a single time. The chain combines TRBV5-4 with TRBJ2-3, with 8 bases lining up with TRBD1. Germline assignment: CDR1 SGHNT and CDR2 YYREEE (reference sequence). The CDR3 consists of 15 residues. With V trimmed by 5 bases and J by 2 bases, 7 bases remained unmatched. The CDR3 protein is CASSPTGVLTDTQYF. The CDR3, as DNA: TGTGCCAGCAGTCCGACAGGGGTACTCACAGATACGCAGTATTTT.

This chain uses TRBV9 with TRBJ2-3; 12 bases map to TRBD2. V shed 4 bases, J shed 1 base, and the junction held 4 bases outside the gene matches. There are 16 residues in the CDR3. Germline V gene sequence: CDR1 SGDLS, CDR2 YYNGEE. This CDR3 is CASSLRLAGGTDTQYF. Written as DNA, the CDR3 is TGTGCCAGCAGCCTCCGACTAGCGGGGGGCACAGATACGCAGTATTTT. Complete variable domain (other parts from reference TRBV9 and TRBJ2-3): DSGVTQTPKHLITATGQRVTLRCSPRSGDLSVYWYQQSLDQGLQFLIQYYNGEERAKGNILERFSAQQFPDLHSELNLSSLELGDSALYFCASSLRLAGGTDTQYFGPGTRLTVL.